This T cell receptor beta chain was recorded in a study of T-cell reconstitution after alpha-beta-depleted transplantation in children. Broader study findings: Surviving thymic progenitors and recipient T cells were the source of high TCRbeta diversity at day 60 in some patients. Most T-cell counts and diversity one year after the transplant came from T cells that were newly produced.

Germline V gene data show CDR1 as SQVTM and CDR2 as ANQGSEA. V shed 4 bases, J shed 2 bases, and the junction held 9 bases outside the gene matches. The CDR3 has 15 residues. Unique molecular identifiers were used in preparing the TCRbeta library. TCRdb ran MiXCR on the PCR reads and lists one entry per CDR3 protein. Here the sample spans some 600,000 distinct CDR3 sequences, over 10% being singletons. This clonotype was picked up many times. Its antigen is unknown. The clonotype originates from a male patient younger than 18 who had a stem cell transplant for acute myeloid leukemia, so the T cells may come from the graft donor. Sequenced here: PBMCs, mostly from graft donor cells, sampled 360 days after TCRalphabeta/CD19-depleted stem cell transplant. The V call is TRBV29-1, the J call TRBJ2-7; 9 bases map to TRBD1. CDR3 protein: CSVVPPGTGTYEQYF. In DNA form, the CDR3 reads TGCAGCGTTGTCCCCCCCGGGACAGGGACCTACGAGCAGTACTTC.